These T cell receptor beta chains were read from a single sample in a study of blood T cell repertoires in COVID-19. Produced via immunoSEQ multiplex PCR; TCRdb's table is partial and in-frame only. The table shows fewer than 250,000 clones, with around nine tenths occurring only once. The sequencing sample was made of peripheral blood. The receptors were sampled from a man in his 60s with COVID-19, enrolled during active disease. Each CDR3 is given without its conserved first and last residue.

cdr3_aa,v_call,j_call,cdr3_length
ASSFSAGYT,TRBV5-4,TRBJ1-2,9
ASSLGQGASEAF,TRBV5-1,TRBJ1-1,12
ASSSGQKGYT,TRBV12-3/TRBV12-4,TRBJ1-2,10
AISGRTGGDLETQY,TRBV10-3,TRBJ2-5,14
AIGASNEQF,TRBV10-3,TRBJ2-1,9
ASRTAGGDYGYT,TRBV6-5,TRBJ1-2,12
ASSIAMRGLGSYEQY,TRBV19,TRBJ2-7,15
AISEGERAYNEQF,TRBV10-3,TRBJ2-1,13
ASSSKTGAGYGYT,TRBV11-2,TRBJ1-2,13
ASSLRGGYSNQPQH,TRBV11-1,TRBJ1-5,14
ASSQRTVSYEQY,TRBV14,TRBJ2-7,12
ASSPWGQEANYGYT,TRBV14,TRBJ1-2,14
ASSVGQGEGTDTQY,TRBV9,TRBJ2-3,14
ATREVEQSGKNIQY,TRBV2,TRBJ2-4,14
AISDNNEQF,TRBV10-3,TRBJ2-1,9
ASSKGELEKLF,TRBV19,TRBJ1-4,11
ASSLPLGRDEKLF,TRBV28,TRBJ1-4,13
ASSFSRTSGAYNEQF,TRBV28,TRBJ2-1,15
ASSNNQRSEAF,TRBV19,TRBJ1-1,11
STLQGSTDTQY,TRBV29-1,TRBJ2-3,11
ASSLQASEAYEQY,TRBV6-5,TRBJ2-7,13
ASTKPPGQGGRGLGNEQF,TRBV7-9,TRBJ2-1,18
ASSLAASGFQETQY,TRBV5-1,TRBJ2-5,14
ASSLDQGIHEQY,TRBV5-4,TRBJ2-7,12
ASSYSRQNTGELF,TRBV6-5,TRBJ2-2,13
ASSQGASGGANEQF,TRBV11-3,TRBJ2-1,14